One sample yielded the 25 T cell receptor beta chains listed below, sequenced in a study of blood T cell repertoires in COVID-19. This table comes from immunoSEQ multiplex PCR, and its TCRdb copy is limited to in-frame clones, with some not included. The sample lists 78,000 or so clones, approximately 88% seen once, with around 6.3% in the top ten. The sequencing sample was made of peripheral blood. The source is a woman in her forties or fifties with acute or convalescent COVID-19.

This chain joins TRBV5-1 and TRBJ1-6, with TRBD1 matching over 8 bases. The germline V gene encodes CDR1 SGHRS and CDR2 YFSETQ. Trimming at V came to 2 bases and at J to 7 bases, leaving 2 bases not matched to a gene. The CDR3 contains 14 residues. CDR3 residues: CASSLQGGNSPLHF. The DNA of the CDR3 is TGCGCCAGCAGCTTACAGGGGGGCAATTCACCCCTCCACTTT. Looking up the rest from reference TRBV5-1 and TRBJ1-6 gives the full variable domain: KAGVTQTPRYLIKTRGQQVTLSCSPISGHRSVSWYQQTPGQGLQFLFEYFSETQRNKGNFPGRFSGRQFSNSRSEMNVSTLELGDSALYLCASSLQGGNSPLHFGNGTRLTVT.

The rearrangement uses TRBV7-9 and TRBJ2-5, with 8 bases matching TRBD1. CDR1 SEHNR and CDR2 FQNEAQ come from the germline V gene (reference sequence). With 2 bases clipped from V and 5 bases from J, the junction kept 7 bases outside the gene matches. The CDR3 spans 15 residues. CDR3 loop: CASSLPSGGLETQYF. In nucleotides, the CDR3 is TGTGCCAGCAGCTTACCTTCAGGGGGCCTGGAGACCCAGTACTTC.

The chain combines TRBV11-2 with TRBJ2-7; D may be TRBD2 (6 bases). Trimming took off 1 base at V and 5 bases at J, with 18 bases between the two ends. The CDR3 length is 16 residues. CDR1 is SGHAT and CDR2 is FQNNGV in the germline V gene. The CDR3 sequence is CASSLARRLGWNEQYF. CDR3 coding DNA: TGTGCCAGCAGCTTAGCCCGGAGACTAGGATGGAACGAGCAGTACTTC. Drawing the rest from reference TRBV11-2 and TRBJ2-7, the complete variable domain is EAGVAQSPRYKIIEKRQSVAFWCNPISGHATLYWYQQILGQGPKLLIQFQNNGVVDDSQLPKDRFSAERLKGVDSTLKIQPAKLEDSAVYLCASSLARRLGWNEQYFGPGTRLTVT.

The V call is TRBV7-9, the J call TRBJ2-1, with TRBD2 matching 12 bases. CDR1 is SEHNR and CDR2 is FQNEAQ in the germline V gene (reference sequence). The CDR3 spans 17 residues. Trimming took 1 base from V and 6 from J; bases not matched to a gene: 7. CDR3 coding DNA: TGTGCCAGCAGCTTAGGCCTAGCGGGAGGGCCCCGCAATGAGCAGTTCTTC. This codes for CASSLGLAGGPRNEQFF. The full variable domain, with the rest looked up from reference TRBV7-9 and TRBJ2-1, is DTGVSQNPRHKITKRGQNVTFRCDPISEHNRLYWYRQTLGQGPEFLTYFQNEAQLEKSRLLSDRFSAERPKGSFSTLEIQRTEQGDSAMYLCASSLGLAGGPRNEQFFGPGTRLTVL.

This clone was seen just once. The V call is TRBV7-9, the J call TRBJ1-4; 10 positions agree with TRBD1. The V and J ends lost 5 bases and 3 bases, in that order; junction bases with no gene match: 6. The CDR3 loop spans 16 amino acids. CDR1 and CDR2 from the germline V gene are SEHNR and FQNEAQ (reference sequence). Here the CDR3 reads CASSRDRGQANEKLFF. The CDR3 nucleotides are TGTGCCAGCAGCCGCGACAGGGGGCAGGCTAATGAAAAACTGTTTTTT.

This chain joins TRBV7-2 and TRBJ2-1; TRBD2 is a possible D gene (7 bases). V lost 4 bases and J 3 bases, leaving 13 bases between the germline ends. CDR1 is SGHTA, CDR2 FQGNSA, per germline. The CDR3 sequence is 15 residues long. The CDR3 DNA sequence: TGTGCCAGCAGCTCTGGGGGCGGGAGCTACAATGAGCAGTTCTTC. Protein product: CASSSGGGSYNEQFF.

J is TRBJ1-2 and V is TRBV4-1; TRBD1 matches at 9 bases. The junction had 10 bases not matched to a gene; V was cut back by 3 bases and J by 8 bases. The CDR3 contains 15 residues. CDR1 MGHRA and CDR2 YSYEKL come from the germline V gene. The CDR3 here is CASSQRDRALEGYTF. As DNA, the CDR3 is TGCGCCAGCAGCCAGAGGGACAGGGCATTGGAGGGCTACACCTTC.

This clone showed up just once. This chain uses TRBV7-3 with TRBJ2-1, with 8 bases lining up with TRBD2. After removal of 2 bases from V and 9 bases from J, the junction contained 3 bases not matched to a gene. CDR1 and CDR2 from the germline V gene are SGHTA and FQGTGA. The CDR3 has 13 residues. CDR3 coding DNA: TGTGCCAGCAGCTTATCTGCGGGGGGTGAGCAGTTCTTC. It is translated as CASSLSAGGEQFF.

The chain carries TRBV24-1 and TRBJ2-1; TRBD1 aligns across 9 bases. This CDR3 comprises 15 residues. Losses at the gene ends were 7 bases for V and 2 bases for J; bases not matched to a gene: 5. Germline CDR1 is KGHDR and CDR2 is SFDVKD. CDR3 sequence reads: CATRSRDRAYNEQFF. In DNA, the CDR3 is TGTGCCACCAGGTCCCGGGACAGGGCCTACAATGAGCAGTTCTTC.

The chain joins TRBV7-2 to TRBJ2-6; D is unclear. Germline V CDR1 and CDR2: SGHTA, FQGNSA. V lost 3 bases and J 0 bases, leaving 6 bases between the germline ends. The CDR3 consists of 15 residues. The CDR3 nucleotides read TGTGCCAGCAGCTTGGCAAGCTCTGGGGCCAACGTCCTGACTTTC. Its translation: CASSLASSGANVLTF.

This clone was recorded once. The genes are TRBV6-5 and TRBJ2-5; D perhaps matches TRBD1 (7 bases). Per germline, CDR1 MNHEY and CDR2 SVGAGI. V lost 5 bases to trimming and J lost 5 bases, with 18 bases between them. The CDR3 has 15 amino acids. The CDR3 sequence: CASSPHSAGQETQYF. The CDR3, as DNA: TGTGCCAGCAGTCCCCACTCTGCGGGACAGGAGACCCAGTACTTC.

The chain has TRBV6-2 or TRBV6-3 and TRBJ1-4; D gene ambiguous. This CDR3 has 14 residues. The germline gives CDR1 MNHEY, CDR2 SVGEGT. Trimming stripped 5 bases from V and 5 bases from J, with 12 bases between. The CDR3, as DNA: TGTGCCAGCAGTGCCTACCCCGCGAATGAAAAACTGTTTTTT. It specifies CASSAYPANEKLFF.

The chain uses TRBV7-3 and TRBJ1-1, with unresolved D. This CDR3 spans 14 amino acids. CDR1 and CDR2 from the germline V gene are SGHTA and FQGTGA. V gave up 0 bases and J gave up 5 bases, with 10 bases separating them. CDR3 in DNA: TGTGCCAGCAGCTTAACGGGCGTTAGGACTGAAGCTTTCTTT. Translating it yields CASSLTGVRTEAFF.

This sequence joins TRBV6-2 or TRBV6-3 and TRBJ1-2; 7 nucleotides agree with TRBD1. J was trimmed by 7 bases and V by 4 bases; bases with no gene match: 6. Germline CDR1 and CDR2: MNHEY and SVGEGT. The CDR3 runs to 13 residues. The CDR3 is CASSWDSLGGYTF. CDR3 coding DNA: TGTGCCAGCAGTTGGGACAGCCTCGGTGGCTACACCTTC.

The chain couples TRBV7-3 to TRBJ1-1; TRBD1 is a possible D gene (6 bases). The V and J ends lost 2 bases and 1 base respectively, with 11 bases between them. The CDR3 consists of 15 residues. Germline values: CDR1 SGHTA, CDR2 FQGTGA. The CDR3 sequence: CASSLEGHPNTEAFF. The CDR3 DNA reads TGTGCCAGCAGCTTAGAGGGACACCCGAACACTGAAGCTTTCTTT.

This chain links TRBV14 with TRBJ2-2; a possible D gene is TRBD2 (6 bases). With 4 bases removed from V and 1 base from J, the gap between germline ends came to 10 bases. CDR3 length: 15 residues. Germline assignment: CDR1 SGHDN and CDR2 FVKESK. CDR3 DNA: TGTGCCAGCAGCCTCCTGGGAGGGAACACCGGGGAGCTGTTTTTT. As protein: CASSLLGGNTGELFF. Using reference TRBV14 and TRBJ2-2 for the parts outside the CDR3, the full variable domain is EAGVTQFPSHSVIEKGQTVTLRCDPISGHDNLYWYRRVMGKEIKFLLHFVKESKQDESGMPNNRFLAERTGGTYSTLKVQPAELEDSGVYFCASSLLGGNTGELFFGEGSRLTVL.

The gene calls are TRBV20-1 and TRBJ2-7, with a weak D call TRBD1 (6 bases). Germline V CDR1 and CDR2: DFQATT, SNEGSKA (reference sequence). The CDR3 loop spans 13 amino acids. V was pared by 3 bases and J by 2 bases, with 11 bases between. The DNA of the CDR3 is TGCAGTGCTAGTGTGGGGGCCGCCTACGAGCAGTACTTC. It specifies CSASVGAAYEQYF.

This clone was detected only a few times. This CDR3 reads CASSQAGSNYGYTF. For the CDR3, the DNA is TGTGCCAGCAGCCAAGCCGGGTCCAACTATGGCTACACCTTC. The rearrangement links TRBV4-2 to TRBJ1-2, with D hard to call. Trimming removed 1 base at V and 2 bases at J, with 8 bases between. The germline CDR1 and CDR2 sequences are LGHNA and YNFKEQ. The CDR3 has 14 residues.

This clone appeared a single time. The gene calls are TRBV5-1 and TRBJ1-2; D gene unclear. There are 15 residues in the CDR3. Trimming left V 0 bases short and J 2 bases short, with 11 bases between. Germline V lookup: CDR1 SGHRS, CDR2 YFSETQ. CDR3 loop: CASSLGSGVNYGYTF. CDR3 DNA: TGCGCCAGCAGCTTGGGCTCCGGTGTGAACTATGGCTACACCTTC.

The CDR3 sequence is CATAEGGNQPQHF. The CDR3 coding sequence is TGTGCCACCGCCGAGGGCGGAAATCAGCCCCAGCATTTT. The chain couples TRBV24-1 to TRBJ1-5; no clear D. The ends were cut back, 9 bases at V and 4 bases at J, with 12 bases in the middle. The CDR3 loop spans 13 amino acids. CDR1 KGHDR and CDR2 SFDVKD come from the germline V gene.

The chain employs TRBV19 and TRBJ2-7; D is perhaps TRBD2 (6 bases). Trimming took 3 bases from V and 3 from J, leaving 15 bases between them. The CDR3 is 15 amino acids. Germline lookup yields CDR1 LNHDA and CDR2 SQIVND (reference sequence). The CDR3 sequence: CASSIFAGQGYEQYF. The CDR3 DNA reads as TGTGCCAGTAGTATTTTTGCGGGGCAGGGCTACGAGCAGTACTTC.

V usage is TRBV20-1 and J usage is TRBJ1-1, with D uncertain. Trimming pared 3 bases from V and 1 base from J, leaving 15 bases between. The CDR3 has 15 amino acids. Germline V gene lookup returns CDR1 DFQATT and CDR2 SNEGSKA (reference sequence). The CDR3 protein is CSASSPSGANTEAFF. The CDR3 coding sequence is TGCAGTGCTAGTAGCCCCTCAGGCGCGAACACTGAAGCTTTCTTT.

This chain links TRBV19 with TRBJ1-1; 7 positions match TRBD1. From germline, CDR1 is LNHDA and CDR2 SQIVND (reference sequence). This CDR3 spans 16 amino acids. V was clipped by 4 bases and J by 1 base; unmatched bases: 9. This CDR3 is CASSKNRGGRNTEAFF. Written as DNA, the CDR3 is TGTGCCAGTAGTAAGAACAGGGGAGGTAGGAACACTGAAGCTTTCTTT.

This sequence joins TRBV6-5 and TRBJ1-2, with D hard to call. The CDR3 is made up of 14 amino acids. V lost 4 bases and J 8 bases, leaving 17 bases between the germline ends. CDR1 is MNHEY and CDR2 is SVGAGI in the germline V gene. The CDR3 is CASSFPTGSLGYTF. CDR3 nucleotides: TGTGCCAGCAGTTTCCCCACCGGGAGCCTCGGCTACACCTTC.

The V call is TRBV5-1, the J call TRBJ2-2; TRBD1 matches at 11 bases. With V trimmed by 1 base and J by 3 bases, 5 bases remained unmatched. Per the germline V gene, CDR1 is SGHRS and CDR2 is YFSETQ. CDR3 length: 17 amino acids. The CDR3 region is CASSLFGQGADTGELFF. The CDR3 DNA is TGCGCCAGCAGCTTGTTTGGACAGGGGGCCGACACCGGGGAGCTGTTTTTT. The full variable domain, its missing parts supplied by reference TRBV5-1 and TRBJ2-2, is KAGVTQTPRYLIKTRGQQVTLSCSPISGHRSVSWYQQTPGQGLQFLFEYFSETQRNKGNFPGRFSGRQFSNSRSEMNVSTLELGDSALYLCASSLFGQGADTGELFFGEGSRLTVL.